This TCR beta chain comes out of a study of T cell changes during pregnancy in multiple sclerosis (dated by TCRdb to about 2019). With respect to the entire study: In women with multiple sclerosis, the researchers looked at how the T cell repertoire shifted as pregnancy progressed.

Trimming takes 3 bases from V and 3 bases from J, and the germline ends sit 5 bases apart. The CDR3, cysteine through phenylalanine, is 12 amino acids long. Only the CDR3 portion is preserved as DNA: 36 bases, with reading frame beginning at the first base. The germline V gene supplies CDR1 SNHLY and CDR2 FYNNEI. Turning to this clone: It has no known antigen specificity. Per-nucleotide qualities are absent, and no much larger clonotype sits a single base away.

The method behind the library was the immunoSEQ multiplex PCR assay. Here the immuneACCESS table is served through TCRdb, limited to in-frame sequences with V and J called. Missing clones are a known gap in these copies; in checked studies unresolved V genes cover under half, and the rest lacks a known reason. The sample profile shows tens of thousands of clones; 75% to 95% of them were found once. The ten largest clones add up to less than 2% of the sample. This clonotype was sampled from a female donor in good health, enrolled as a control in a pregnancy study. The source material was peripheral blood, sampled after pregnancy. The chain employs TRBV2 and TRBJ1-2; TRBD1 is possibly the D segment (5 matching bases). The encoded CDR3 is CASSDRDYGYTF. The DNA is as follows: TGTGCCAGCAGTGACAGGGACTATGGCTACACCTTC.